These T cell receptor beta chains were read from a single sample in a study of cytomegalovirus exposure and HLA in healthy donors. The data were produced by immunoSEQ multiplex PCR, yet TCRdb's version contains in-frame clones alone and is incomplete. The sample shows tens of thousands of clones, approximately 90% of them seen only once. What was sequenced was PBMCs. The receptors stem from a man aged 25 to 40 in good health and CMV-seronegative. CDR3s include the opening cysteine and the closing phenylalanine or tryptophan. D genes are given only for firm matches. Size values are once, few and many counts, or a class for expanded clones, and some rows have none.

d_call j_call v_call clone_size cdr3_aa cdr3_nt
- TRBJ2-7 TRBV14 once CASSQDARLAAYEQYF TGTGCCAGCAGCCAAGATGCGCGCCTAGCCGCCTACGAGCAGTACTTC
- TRBJ2-1 TRBV28 - CASRAGASSYNEQFF TGTGCCAGCCGGGCAGGGGCGAGCTCCTACAATGAGCAGTTCTTC
TRBD1 TRBJ1-1 TRBV30 once CAWTYNQGAREQAFF TGTGCCTGGACCTACAATCAGGGGGCTCGGGAACAAGCTTTCTTT
- TRBJ1-5 TRBV27 - CASSLNGGVGSNQPQHF TGTGCCAGCAGTTTAAATGGCGGAGTCGGGAGCAATCAGCCCCAGCATTTT
TRBD1 TRBJ1-2 TRBV6-5 once CASSKFLDRGFGYTF TGTGCCAGCAGTAAATTCTTGGACAGGGGCTTTGGCTACACCTTC
TRBD2 TRBJ2-7 TRBV7-9 - CASSLGASGYEQYF TGTGCCAGCAGCTTAGGGGCTAGCGGCTACGAGCAGTACTTC
TRBD2 TRBJ2-2 TRBV6-4 - CASRDGLAGGTGELFF TGTGCCAGCCGGGATGGACTAGCGGGAGGCACCGGGGAGCTGTTTTTT
- TRBJ2-1 TRBV5-6 - CASSPPRGEQFF TGTGCCAGCAGCCCCCCTAGAGGTGAGCAGTTCTTC
TRBD1 TRBJ2-7 TRBV5-4 - CASSTGDRGDDEQYF TGTGCCAGCAGCACGGGGGACAGGGGTGACGACGAGCAGTACTTC
TRBD2 TRBJ2-3 TRBV9 - CASSAGGVYTDTQYF TGTGCCAGCAGCGCGGGGGGGGTGTACACAGATACGCAGTATTTT
TRBD1 TRBJ1-5 TRBV19 - CASSIQGTGSRQPQHF TGTGCCAGTAGTATACAAGGGACAGGGAGTCGTCAGCCCCAGCATTTT
TRBD1 TRBJ2-1 TRBV28 once CASSLNRGGLNEQFF TGTGCCAGCAGTTTAAACAGGGGTGGTTTGAATGAGCAGTTCTTC
TRBD2 TRBJ2-2 TRBV4-1 - CASSPIRTSGITGELFF TGCGCCAGCAGCCCGATAAGGACTAGCGGGATCACCGGGGAGCTGTTTTTT
TRBD1 TRBJ1-2 TRBV19 - CASSTGGQLKGYGYTF TGTGCCAGTAGTACAGGGGGACAGCTCAAGGGCTATGGCTACACCTTC
- TRBJ1-1 TRBV30 - CAWRVYDARVMNTEAFF TGTGCCTGGAGAGTATACGACGCCAGGGTAATGAACACTGAAGCTTTCTTT
TRBD1 TRBJ1-1 TRBV6-5 - CASSRNRGEAFF TGTGCCAGCAGCCGGAACAGGGGTGAAGCTTTCTTT
TRBD1 TRBJ1-1 TRBV5-1 - CASSSQAGTGAGDTEAFF TGCGCCAGCAGCTCCCAGGCGGGGACAGGGGCCGGGGACACTGAAGCTTTCTTT
- TRBJ2-5 TRBV7-8 - CASSPGETQYF TGTGCCAGCAGCCCCGGGGAGACCCAGTACTTC
TRBD1 TRBJ2-2 TRBV15 - CATSRGIRRDRGNTGELFF TGTGCCACCAGCAGGGGGATCCGCCGGGACAGGGGTAACACCGGGGAGCTGTTTTTT
TRBD1 TRBJ2-3 TRBV4-1 once CASSLQGTADTQYF TGCGCCAGCAGCCTACAGGGGACCGCAGATACGCAGTATTTT
- TRBJ1-2 TRBV10-3 - CAISEGQSYGYTF TGTGCCATCAGTGAGGGGCAGAGCTATGGCTACACCTTC
- TRBJ2-7 TRBV27 - CASSFGGGEQYF TGTGCCAGCAGTTTTGGAGGAGGGGAGCAGTACTTC
TRBD2 TRBJ2-3 TRBV5-1 - CASSLSIAGHTDTQYF TGCGCCAGCAGCTTATCAATAGCGGGGCACACAGATACGCAGTATTTT
TRBD2 TRBJ2-1 TRBV28 - CASSLFGLAVGNEQFF TGTGCCAGCAGTTTATTCGGACTAGCGGTAGGCAATGAGCAGTTCTTC